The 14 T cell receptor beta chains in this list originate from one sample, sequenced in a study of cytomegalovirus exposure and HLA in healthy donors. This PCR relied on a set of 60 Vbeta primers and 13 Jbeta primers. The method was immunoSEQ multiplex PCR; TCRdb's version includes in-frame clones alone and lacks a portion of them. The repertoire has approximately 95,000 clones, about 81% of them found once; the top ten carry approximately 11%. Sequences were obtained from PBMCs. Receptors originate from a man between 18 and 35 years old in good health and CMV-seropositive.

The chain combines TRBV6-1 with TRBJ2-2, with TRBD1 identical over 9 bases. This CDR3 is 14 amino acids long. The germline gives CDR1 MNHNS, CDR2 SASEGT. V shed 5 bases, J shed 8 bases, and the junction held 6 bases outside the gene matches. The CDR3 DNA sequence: TGTGCCAGCAGTCCTCGGACAGGGGTTGGGGAGCTGTTTTTT. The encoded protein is CASSPRTGVGELFF.

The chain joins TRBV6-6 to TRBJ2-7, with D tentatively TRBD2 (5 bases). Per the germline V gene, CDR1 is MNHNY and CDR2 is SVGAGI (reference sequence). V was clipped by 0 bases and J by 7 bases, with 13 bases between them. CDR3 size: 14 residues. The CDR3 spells CASSYSGIEGEQYF. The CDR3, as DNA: TGTGCCAGCAGTTACTCAGGGATAGAGGGAGAGCAGTACTTC.

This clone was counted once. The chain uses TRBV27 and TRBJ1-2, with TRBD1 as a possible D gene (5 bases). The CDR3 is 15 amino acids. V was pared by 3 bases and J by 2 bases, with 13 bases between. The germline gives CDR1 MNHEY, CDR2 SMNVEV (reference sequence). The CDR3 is CASSLVAGVNYGYTF. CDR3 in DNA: TGTGCCAGCAGTTTGGTGGCGGGGGTCAACTATGGCTACACCTTC.

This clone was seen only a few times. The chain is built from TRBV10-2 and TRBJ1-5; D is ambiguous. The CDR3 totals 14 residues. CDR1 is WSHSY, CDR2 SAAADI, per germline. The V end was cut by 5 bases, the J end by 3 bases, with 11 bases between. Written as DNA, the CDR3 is TGCGCCAGCAGTTTAGGAGGTAACAATCAGCCCCAGCATTTT. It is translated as CASSLGGNNQPQHF.

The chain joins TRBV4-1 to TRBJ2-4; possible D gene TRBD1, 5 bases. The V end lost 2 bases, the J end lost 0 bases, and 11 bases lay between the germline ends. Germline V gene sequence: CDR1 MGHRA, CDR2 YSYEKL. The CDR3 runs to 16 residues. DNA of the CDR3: TGCGCCAGCAGCCAAATACCAGGGCCAGCCAAAAACATTCAGTACTTC. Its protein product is CASSQIPGPAKNIQYF.

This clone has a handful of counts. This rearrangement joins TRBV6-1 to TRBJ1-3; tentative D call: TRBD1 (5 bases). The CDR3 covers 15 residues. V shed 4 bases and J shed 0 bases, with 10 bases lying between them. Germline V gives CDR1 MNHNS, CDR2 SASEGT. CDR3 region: CASSVGRTSGNTIYF. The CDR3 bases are TGTGCCAGCAGTGTGGGGCGTACCTCTGGAAACACCATATATTTT.

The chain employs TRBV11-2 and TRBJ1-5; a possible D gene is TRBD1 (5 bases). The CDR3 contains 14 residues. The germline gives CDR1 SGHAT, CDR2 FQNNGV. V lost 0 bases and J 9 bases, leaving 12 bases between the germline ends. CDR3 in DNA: TGTGCCAGCAGCTTAGAACCATCAGGGTGGCCCCAGCATTTT. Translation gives CASSLEPSGWPQHF.

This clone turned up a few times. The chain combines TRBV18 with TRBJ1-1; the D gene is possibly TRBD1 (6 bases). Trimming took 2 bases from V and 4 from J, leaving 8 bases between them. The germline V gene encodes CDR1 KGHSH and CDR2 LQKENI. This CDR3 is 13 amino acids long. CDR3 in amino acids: CASSPLGGTEAFF. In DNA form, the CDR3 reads TGTGCCAGCTCACCATTAGGGGGCACTGAAGCTTTCTTT.

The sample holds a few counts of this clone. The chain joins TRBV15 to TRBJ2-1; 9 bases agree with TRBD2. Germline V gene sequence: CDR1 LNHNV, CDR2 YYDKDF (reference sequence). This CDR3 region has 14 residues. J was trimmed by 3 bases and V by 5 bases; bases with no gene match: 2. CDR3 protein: CATSVSGGYNEQFF. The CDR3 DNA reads TGTGCCACCAGCGTTAGCGGGGGCTACAATGAGCAGTTCTTC.

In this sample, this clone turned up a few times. CDR3 sequence (DNA): TGTGCCAGCAGTGTTGGGACAGGGACCGAAGCTTTCTTT. Its translation: CASSVGTGTEAFF. The chain links TRBV6-1 to TRBJ1-1; 9 bases are shared with TRBD1. The CDR3 spans 13 residues. V lost 4 bases to trimming and J lost 8 bases; unmatched junction nucleotides: 5. Germline V gives CDR1 MNHNS, CDR2 SASEGT.

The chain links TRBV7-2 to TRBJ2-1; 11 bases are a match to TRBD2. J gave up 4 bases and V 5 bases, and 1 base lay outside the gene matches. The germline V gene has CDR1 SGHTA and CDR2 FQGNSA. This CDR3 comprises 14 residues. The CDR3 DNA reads TGTGCCAGCAGCACTAGCGGGGGATACAATGAGCAGTTCTTC. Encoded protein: CASSTSGGYNEQFF.

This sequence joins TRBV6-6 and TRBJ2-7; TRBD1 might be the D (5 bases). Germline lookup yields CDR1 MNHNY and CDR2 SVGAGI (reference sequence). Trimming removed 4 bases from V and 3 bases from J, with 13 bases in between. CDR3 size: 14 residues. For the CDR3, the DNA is TGTGCCAGCAGTTGGAACGGAAGGGGCTACGAGCAGTACTTC. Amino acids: CASSWNGRGYEQYF.

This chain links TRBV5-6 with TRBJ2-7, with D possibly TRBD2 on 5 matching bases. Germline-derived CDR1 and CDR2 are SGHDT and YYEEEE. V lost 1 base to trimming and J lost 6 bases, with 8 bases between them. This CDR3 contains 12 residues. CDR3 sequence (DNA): TGTGCCAGCAGCTTGCAGCGGCTCGAGCAGTACTTC. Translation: CASSLQRLEQYF.

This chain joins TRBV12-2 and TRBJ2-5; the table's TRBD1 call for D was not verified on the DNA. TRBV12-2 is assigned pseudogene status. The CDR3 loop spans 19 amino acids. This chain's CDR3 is CASRLEVPPHGTGAETQYF. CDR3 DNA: TGTGCAAGTCGCTTAGAGGTCCCCCCCCACGGAACAGGGGCCGAGACCCAGTACTTC.